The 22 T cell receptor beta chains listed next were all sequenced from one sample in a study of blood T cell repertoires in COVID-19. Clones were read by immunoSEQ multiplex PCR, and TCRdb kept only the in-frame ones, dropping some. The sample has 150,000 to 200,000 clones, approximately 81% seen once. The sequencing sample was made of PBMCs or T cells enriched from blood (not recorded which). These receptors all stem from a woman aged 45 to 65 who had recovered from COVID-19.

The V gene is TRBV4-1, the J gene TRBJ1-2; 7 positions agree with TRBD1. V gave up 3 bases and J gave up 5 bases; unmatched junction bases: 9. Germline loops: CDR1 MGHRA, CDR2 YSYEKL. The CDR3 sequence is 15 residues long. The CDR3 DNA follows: TGCGCCAGCAGCCAGGGGACAGAAGGGCTTTATGGCTACACCTTC. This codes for CASSQGTEGLYGYTF.

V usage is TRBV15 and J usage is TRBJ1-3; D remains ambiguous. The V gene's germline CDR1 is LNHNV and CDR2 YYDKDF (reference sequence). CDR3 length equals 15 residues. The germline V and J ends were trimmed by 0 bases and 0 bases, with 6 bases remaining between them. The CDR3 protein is CATSRDRYSGNTIYF. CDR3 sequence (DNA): TGTGCCACCAGCAGAGATCGGTACTCTGGAAACACCATATATTTT.

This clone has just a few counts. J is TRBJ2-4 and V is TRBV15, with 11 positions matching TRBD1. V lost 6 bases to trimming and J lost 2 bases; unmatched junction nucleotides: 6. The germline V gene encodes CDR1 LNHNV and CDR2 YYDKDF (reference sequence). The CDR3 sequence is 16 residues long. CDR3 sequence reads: CATSRGTGGPKNIQYF. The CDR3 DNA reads TGTGCCACCAGTCGGGGGACAGGGGGACCCAAAAACATTCAGTACTTC.

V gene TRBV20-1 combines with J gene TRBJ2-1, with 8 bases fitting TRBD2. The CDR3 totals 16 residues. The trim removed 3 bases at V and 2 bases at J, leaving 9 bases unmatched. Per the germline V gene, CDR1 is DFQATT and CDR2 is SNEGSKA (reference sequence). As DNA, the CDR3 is TGCAGTGCTAGTCCCGCAGGGCGGGGGGCCTACAATGAGCAGTTCTTC. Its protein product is CSASPAGRGAYNEQFF.

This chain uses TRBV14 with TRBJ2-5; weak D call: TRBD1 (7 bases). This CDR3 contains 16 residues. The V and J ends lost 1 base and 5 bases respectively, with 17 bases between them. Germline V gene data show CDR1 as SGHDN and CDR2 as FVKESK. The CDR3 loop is CASSQVPQGRWETQYF. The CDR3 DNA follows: TGTGCCAGCAGCCAAGTACCACAGGGGAGGTGGGAGACCCAGTACTTC.

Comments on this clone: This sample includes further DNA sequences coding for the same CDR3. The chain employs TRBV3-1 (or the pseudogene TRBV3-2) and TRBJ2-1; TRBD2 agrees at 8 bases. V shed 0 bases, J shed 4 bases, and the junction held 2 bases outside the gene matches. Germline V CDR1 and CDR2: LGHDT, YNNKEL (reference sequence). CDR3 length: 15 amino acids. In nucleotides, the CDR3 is TGTGCCAGCAGCCAAGAGTTAGCGGGGTACAATGAGCAGTTCTTC. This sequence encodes CASSQELAGYNEQFF.

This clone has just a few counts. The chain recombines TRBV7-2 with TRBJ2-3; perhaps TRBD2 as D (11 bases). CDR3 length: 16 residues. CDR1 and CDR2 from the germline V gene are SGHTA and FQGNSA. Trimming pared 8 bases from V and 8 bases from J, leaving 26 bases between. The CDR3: CASGTGEFSGRVTQYF. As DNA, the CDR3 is TGTGCCAGCGGGACAGGGGAGTTTAGCGGGAGGGTTACGCAGTATTTT.

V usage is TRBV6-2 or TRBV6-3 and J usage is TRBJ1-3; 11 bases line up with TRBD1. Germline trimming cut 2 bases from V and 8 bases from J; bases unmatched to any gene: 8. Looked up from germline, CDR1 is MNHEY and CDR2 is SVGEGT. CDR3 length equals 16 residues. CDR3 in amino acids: CASSYPRTGGRDTIYF. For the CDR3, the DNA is TGTGCCAGCAGTTACCCGAGGACAGGGGGCCGGGACACCATATATTTT.

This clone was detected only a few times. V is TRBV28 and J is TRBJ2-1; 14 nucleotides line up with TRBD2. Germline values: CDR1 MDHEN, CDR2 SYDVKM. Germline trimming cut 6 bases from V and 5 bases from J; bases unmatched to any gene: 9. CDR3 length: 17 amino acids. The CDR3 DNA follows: TGTGCCAGCAGCTCCCGGACTAGCGGGAGGTCCAACAATGAGCAGTTCTTC. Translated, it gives CASSSRTSGRSNNEQFF.

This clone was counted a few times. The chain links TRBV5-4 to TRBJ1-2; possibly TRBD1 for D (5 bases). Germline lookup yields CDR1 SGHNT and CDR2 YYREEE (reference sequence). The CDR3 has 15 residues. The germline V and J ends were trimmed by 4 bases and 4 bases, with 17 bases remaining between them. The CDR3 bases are TGTGCCAGCAGCCGGGGTGGAGGGGACCCCTATGGCTACACCTTC. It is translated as CASSRGGGDPYGYTF.

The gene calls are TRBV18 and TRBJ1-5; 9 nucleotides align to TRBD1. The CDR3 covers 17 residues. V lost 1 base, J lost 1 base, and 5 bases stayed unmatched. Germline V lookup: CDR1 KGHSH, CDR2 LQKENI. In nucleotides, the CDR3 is TGTGCCAGCTCACCACAAACAGGGGGCGTAAGCAATCAGCCCCAGCATTTT. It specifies CASSPQTGGVSNQPQHF.

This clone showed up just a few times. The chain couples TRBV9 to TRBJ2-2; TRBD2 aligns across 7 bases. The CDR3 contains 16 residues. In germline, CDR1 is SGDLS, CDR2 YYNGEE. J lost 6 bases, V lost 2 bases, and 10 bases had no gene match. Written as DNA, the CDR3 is TGTGCCAGCAGCGTCGCGGGAGCGAATGGACCCGGGGAGCTGTTTTTT. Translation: CASSVAGANGPGELFF.

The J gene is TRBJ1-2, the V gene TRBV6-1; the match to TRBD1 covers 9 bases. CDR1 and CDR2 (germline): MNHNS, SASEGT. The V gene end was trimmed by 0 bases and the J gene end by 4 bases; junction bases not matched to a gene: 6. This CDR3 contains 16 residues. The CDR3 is CASSEARDRVVYGYTF. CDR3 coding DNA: TGTGCCAGCAGTGAAGCGCGGGACAGGGTTGTCTATGGCTACACCTTC.

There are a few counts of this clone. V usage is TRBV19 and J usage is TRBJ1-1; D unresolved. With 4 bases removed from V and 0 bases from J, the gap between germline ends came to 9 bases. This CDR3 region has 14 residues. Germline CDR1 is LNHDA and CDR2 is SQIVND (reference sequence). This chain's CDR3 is CASSKRTMNTEAFF. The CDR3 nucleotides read TGTGCCAGTAGTAAACGGACTATGAACACTGAAGCTTTCTTT.

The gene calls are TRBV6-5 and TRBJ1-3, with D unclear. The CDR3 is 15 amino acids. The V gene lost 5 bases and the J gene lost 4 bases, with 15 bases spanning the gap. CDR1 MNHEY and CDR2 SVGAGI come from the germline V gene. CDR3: CASSPPGGLGNTIYF. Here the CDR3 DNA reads TGTGCCAGCAGTCCCCCGGGCGGACTCGGAAACACCATATATTTT.

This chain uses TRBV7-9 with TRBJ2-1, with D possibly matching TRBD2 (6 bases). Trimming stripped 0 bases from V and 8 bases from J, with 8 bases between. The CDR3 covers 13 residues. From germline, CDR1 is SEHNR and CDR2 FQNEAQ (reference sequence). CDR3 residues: CASSLAGGYEQFF. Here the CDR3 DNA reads TGTGCCAGCAGCTTAGCCGGGGGATATGAGCAGTTCTTC.

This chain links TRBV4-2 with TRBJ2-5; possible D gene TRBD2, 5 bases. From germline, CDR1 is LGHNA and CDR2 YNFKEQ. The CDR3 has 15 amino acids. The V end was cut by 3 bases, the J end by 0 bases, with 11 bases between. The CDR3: CASSQEVADQETQYF. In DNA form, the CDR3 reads TGTGCCAGCAGCCAGGAGGTGGCGGACCAAGAGACCCAGTACTTC.

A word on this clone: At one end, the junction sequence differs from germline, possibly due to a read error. For the CDR3, the DNA is TGTGCTAGCAGCCCGGGGGCGGGGGGCCGGACAGATACGCAGTATTTT. This encodes CASSPGAGGRTDTQYF. This chain links TRBV7-7 with TRBJ2-3; 8 bases match TRBD2. Per the germline V gene, CDR1 is SSHAT and CDR2 is FNYEAQ (reference sequence). The CDR3 consists of 16 residues.

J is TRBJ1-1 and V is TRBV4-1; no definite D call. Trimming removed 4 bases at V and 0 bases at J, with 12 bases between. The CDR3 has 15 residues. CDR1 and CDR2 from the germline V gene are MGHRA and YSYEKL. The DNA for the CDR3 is TGCGCCAGCAGCCTCCGAGACACCATGAACACTGAAGCTTTCTTT. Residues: CASSLRDTMNTEAFF.

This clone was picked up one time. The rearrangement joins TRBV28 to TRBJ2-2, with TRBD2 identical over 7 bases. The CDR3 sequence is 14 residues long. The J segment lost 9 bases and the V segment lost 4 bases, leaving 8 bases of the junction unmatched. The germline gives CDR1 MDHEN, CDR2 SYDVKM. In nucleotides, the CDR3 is TGTGCCAGCAGTTCCGGGACTAAGGTGCGGGAGCTGTTTTTT. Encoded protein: CASSSGTKVRELFF.

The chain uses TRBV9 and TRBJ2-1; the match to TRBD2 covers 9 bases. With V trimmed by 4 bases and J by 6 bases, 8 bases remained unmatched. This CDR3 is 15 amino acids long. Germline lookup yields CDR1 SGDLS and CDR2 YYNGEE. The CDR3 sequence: CASSKTAGGFNEQFF. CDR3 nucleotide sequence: TGTGCCAGCAGCAAAACAGCGGGAGGTTTCAATGAGCAGTTCTTC.

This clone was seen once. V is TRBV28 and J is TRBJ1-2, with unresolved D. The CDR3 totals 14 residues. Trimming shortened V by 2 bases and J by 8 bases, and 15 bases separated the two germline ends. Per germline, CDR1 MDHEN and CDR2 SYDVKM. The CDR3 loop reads CASSLPGVSGGYTF. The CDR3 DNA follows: TGTGCCAGCAGTTTACCGGGTGTATCCGGGGGCTACACCTTC.